This TCR beta chain was found in a study of blood T cell repertoires in COVID-19. The authors' processing: Reference gene primer amplification gave nucleated cell count estimates. Method: immunoSEQ multiplex PCR; TCRdb's copy keeps in-frame clones and lacks some. The V and J calls and clone size are taken from that table; D and trimming were inferred from the DNA. The sample consists of under 350,000 clones, just over 85% of them appearing once. In terms of age and location, participants ranged from roughly 18 to 90 years and lived in under 30 US areas. Two negative PCRs, clearance, or symptom resolution were required of recovered Cohort 3 donors. Germline V gene lookup returns CDR1 MNHNY and CDR2 SVGAGI (reference sequence). This CDR3 is built from 13 residues. V lost 4 bases to trimming and J lost 5 bases, with 11 bases between them.

This sequence joins TRBV6-6 and TRBJ1-2, with D tentatively TRBD1 (6 bases). Sequenced material: PBMCs or T cells enriched from blood (not recorded which). This sequence was found in a young man who had recovered from COVID-19. Written as DNA, the CDR3 is TGTGCCAGCAGTTTACGGACAGAATATGGCTACACCTTC. It translates to CASSLRTEYGYTF.